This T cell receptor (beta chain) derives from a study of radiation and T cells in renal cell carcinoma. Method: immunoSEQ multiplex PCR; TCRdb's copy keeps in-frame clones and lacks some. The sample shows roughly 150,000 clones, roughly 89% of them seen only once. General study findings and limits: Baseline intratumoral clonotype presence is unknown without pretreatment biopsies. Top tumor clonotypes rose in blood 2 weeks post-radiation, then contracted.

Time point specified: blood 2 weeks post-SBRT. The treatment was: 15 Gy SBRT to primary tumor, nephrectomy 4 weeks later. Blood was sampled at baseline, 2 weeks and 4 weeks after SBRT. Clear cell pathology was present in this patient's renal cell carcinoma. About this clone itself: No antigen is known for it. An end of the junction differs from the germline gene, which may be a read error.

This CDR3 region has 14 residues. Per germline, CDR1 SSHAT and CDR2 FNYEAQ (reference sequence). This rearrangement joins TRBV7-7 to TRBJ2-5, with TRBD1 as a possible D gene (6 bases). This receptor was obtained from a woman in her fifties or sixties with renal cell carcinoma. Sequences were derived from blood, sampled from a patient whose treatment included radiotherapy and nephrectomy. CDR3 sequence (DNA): TGTGCTAGCAGCTTTAACTTAAGGGGGGAGACCCAGTACTTC. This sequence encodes CASSFNLRGETQYF.